This entry lists 24 T cell receptor beta chains sequenced from one sample in a study of blood T cells in healthy people across ages (dated by TCRdb to between 2015 and 2017). Receptor amplification or capture employed 5' RACE. Sequencing was performed on an Illumina HiSeq 2500. The second PCR ran for roughly 7 to 11 cycles and used a J-beta primer mix along with a sample-barcoded 5' primer. Starting from the raw public reads, TCRdb applied fastp trimming at Q25, assembled clones with MiXCR and retained in-frame beta chains. Each entry is one CDR3 protein sequence, shown with its most common DNA and genes. The table for this sample lists approximately 780,000 distinct CDR3 sequences; roughly 24% of them were counted only once. The biggest ten clones account for 2.5% to 3.5% of the sample. Separately, the same data were catalogued under a study of T cells of mothers and their children.

Source material: blood. Every receptor here comes from a boy younger than 18 in good health.

V is TRBV3-1 and J is TRBJ2-3; D might be TRBD2 (7 bases). This CDR3 is built from 14 residues. The germline gives CDR1 LGHDT, CDR2 YNNKEL (reference sequence). The CDR3 nucleotides are TGTGCAACTAGGGGGGGGGCGATTGCAGATACGCAGTATTTT. Protein sequence: CATRGGAIADTQYF.

V and J are TRBV29-1 and TRBJ2-1; 14 nucleotides align to TRBD2. There are 18 residues in the CDR3. Germline CDR1 is SQVTM and CDR2 is ANQGSEA. Trimming took 7 bases from V and 4 from J; bases not matched to a gene: 15. The CDR3 DNA follows: TGCAGCGCGAAGAGGGGACTAGCGGGAGATCTCGTTTACAATGAGCAGTTCTTC. This translates into CSAKRGLAGDLVYNEQFF.

In this sample, this clonotype turned up a few times. V is TRBV10-2 and J is TRBJ2-5; 7 bases are a match to TRBD1. The DNA end favors TRBJ2-7, so the J call may be wrong. From germline, CDR1 is WSHSY and CDR2 SAAADI. The CDR3 length is 15 residues. CDR3 in DNA: TGCGCCAGCAGTTCCCCCGGGACAGCCTCCTACGAGCAGTACTTC. Amino acid sequence: CASSSPGTASYEQYF.

The V and J genes are TRBV20-1 and TRBJ1-1; 8 positions match TRBD1. Germline assignment: CDR1 DFQATT and CDR2 SNEGSKA (reference sequence). The CDR3 runs 13 residues. Trimming cost V 6 bases and J 3 bases; bases outside gene matches: 6. The CDR3 here is CSAWTGTYTEAFF. DNA of the CDR3: TGCAGTGCCTGGACAGGGACTTACACTGAAGCTTTCTTT.

V usage is TRBV20-1 and J usage is TRBJ2-3, with D perhaps TRBD1 (6 bases). The CDR3 has 13 amino acids. Trimming shortened V by 5 bases and J by 1 base, and 10 bases separated the two germline ends. The germline V gene has CDR1 DFQATT and CDR2 SNEGSKA (reference sequence). CDR3 bases: TGCAGTGCTCCCCGACAGGGCACAGATACGCAGTATTTT. This gives the protein CSAPRQGTDTQYF.

The rearrangement uses TRBV27 and TRBJ1-2; a weak D match, TRBD1 (6 bases). V was clipped by 8 bases and J by 4 bases, with 14 bases between them. CDR3 length: 13 amino acids. The germline CDR1 and CDR2 sequences are MNHEY and SMNVEV (reference sequence). The CDR3 is CASRARGVYGYTF. In DNA form, the CDR3 reads TGTGCCAGCCGCGCTAGGGGGGTCTATGGCTACACCTTC.

The chain links TRBV7-9 to TRBJ2-5; TRBD2 is a possible D gene (5 bases). The CDR3 contains 12 residues. V lost 3 bases, J lost 10 bases, and 12 bases lay in between. Per the germline V gene, CDR1 is SEHNR and CDR2 is FQNEAQ (reference sequence). CDR3 nucleotides: TGTGCCAGCAGCTTGGGAGATTTCGGCCAGTACTTC. This encodes CASSLGDFGQYF.

The chain links TRBV12-3 or TRBV12-4 to TRBJ2-1, with TRBD1 matching 7 bases. V was pared by 4 bases and J by 3 bases, with 9 bases of the junction left unmatched. CDR3 length: 16 residues. The CDR3 nucleotides read TGTGCCAGCAGTTCACCGACAGGGTCTATCTACAATGAGCAGTTCTTC. The encoded protein is CASSSPTGSIYNEQFF.

This clonotype was seen a handful of times. The chain links TRBV4-1 to TRBJ2-7; D gene unclear. Germline CDR1 MGHRA, CDR2 YSYEKL. V was trimmed by 4 bases and J by 0 bases, leaving 7 bases between them. The length of the CDR3 is 13 residues. CDR3 loop: CASSPVFSYEQYF. Here the CDR3 DNA reads TGCGCCAGCAGCCCAGTCTTCTCCTACGAGCAGTACTTC.

The rearrangement uses TRBV12-3 or TRBV12-4 and TRBJ1-4, with TRBD1 identical over 9 bases. The CDR3 loop spans 15 amino acids. The V and J ends lost 7 bases and 5 bases, in that order; junction bases with no gene match: 8. In DNA form, the CDR3 reads TGTGCCAGCACCACGACCGGGACAGGGAATGAAAAACTGTTTTTT. Its translation: CASTTTGTGNEKLFF.

This clonotype was detected only a few times. J is TRBJ1-1 and V is TRBV11-2; D uncertain. CDR1 and CDR2 from the germline V gene are SGHAT and FQNNGV. The V end lost 1 base, the J end lost 8 bases, and 14 bases lay between the germline ends. The CDR3 spans 14 residues. CDR3 sequence: CASSLGHTNAEAFF. DNA of the CDR3: TGTGCCAGCAGCTTAGGTCACACAAACGCCGAAGCTTTCTTT.

CDR3 loop: CASSGAGTGGYNEQFF. The CDR3 DNA reads TGCGCCAGCAGCGGAGCCGGGACAGGGGGTTACAATGAGCAGTTCTTC. The chain links TRBV5-1 to TRBJ2-1, with 11 bases aligning to TRBD1. Germline CDR1 reads SGHRS; CDR2 reads YFSETQ. V lost 4 bases and J lost 4; bases outside the gene matches: 7. The CDR3 has 16 amino acids. Looking up the rest from reference TRBV5-1 and TRBJ2-1 gives the full variable domain: KAGVTQTPRYLIKTRGQQVTLSCSPISGHRSVSWYQQTPGQGLQFLFEYFSETQRNKGNFPGRFSGRQFSNSRSEMNVSTLELGDSALYLCASSGAGTGGYNEQFFGPGTRLTVL.

The chain recombines TRBV6-5 with TRBJ2-7; D not certain. Deletions cut 8 bases from V and 6 bases from J, with 17 bases between. This CDR3 has 13 residues. Germline loops: CDR1 MNHEY, CDR2 SVGAGI. In DNA form, the CDR3 reads TGTGCCAGCGCCACGACCCGTGCCTCCGAGCAGTACTTC. Its translation is CASATTRASEQYF.

This chain links TRBV6-6 with TRBJ2-5; TRBD1 matches 7 bases. Germline V gene lookup returns CDR1 MNHNY and CDR2 SVGAGI (reference sequence). Trimming removed 6 bases from V and 7 bases from J; junction bases left unmatched: 5. The CDR3 is 12 amino acids. CDR3: CASRGTVRTQYF. The CDR3 DNA follows: TGTGCCAGCAGAGGGACAGTTAGGACCCAGTACTTC.

This clonotype was counted at least ten times. This chain links TRBV4-2 with TRBJ1-2, with D unresolved. The CDR3 contains 16 residues. V lost 0 bases, J lost 0 bases, and 11 bases lay in between. Germline V gene sequence: CDR1 LGHNA, CDR2 YNFKEQ. DNA for the CDR3: TGTGCCAGCAGCCAAGATAATTCCGGGACTAACTATGGCTACACCTTC. This translates into CASSQDNSGTNYGYTF.

The chain links TRBV2 to TRBJ1-1; the D gene is possibly TRBD1 (6 bases). This CDR3 has 15 amino acids. Germline V gene sequence: CDR1 SNHLY, CDR2 FYNNEI. V was clipped by 3 bases and J by 0 bases, with 11 bases between them. As DNA, the CDR3 is TGTGCCAGCAGTGATCAGGGGATGGTGAACACTGAAGCTTTCTTT. It yields the protein CASSDQGMVNTEAFF. Full variable domain (outside the CDR3, taken from reference TRBV2 and TRBJ1-1): EPEVTQTPSHQVTQMGQEVILRCVPISNHLYFYWYRQILGQKVEFLVSFYNNEISEKSEIFDDQFSVERPDGSNFTLKIRSTKLEDSAMYFCASSDQGMVNTEAFFGQGTRLTVV.

This chain connects TRBV6-2 or TRBV6-3 to TRBJ2-7; possibly TRBD1 for D (6 bases). Looked up from germline, CDR1 is MNHEY and CDR2 is SVGEGT. V was trimmed by 7 bases and J by 2 bases, leaving 12 bases between them. The CDR3 spans 13 residues. CDR3 nucleotide sequence: TGTGCCAGCATAAACAGGGATCCCTACGAGCAGTACTTC. Translating gives CASINRDPYEQYF.

This clonotype has just a few counts. V is TRBV7-6 and J is TRBJ2-6; D uncertain. CDR3 size: 16 residues. Looked up from germline, CDR1 is SGHVS and CDR2 is FNYEAQ. V was shortened by 3 bases and J by 2 bases, with 11 bases between the two germline ends. The CDR3 here is CASSLFRGPGANVLTF. CDR3 nucleotides: TGTGCCAGCAGCTTGTTCCGAGGTCCTGGGGCCAACGTCCTGACTTTC. Full variable domain (remainder filled in from reference TRBV7-6 and TRBJ2-6): GAGVSQSPRYKVTKRGQDVALRCDPISGHVSLYWYRQALGQGPEFLTYFNYEAQQDKSGLPNDRFSAERPEGSISTLTIQRTEQRDSAMYRCASSLFRGPGANVLTFGAGSRLTVL.

This chain joins TRBV12-3 or TRBV12-4 and TRBJ2-2; D unresolved. V shed 6 bases and J shed 7 bases, with 12 bases lying between them. This CDR3 has 13 residues. The CDR3 loop is CASREGLGGELFF. DNA for the CDR3: TGTGCCAGCAGGGAAGGGCTAGGCGGGGAGCTGTTTTTT.

The chain is built from TRBV27 and TRBJ2-1; 12 bases map to TRBD1. The CDR3 extends over 17 amino acids. Germline V CDR1 and CDR2: MNHEY, SMNVEV (reference sequence). With V trimmed by 8 bases and J by 6 bases, 14 bases remained unmatched. DNA of the CDR3: TGTGCCAGCTGCCGGGGACAGGGGGCCCGTTGGGGCAATGAGCAGTTCTTC. This sequence encodes CASCRGQGARWGNEQFF.

This chain connects TRBV5-1 to TRBJ1-4; D not resolved. Germline-derived CDR1 and CDR2 are SGHRS and YFSETQ. This CDR3 comprises 14 residues. Deletions cut 3 bases from V and 8 bases from J, with 14 bases between. CDR3 DNA sequence: TGCGCCAGCAGCTCATTCGTCGGTAGGGAAAAACTGTTTTTT. This encodes CASSSFVGREKLFF.

The chain recombines TRBV2 with TRBJ2-1, with 11 bases that match TRBD2. Per germline, CDR1 SNHLY and CDR2 FYNNEI. Trimming removed 4 bases from V and 5 bases from J; junction bases left unmatched: 4. There are 15 residues in the CDR3. In DNA form, the CDR3 reads TGTGCCAGCAGTGGTAGCGGGGGGGCTGACAATGAGCAGTTCTTC. Translation gives CASSGSGGADNEQFF.

This clonotype was counted between two and nine times. The V and J genes are TRBV11-2 and TRBJ1-2, with 9 positions matching TRBD1. Germline CDR1 reads SGHAT; CDR2 reads FQNNGV. This CDR3 region has 15 residues. V lost 3 bases and J lost 9; bases outside the gene matches: 11. The CDR3 here is CASSFSGQGLWSYTF. The CDR3 DNA reads as TGTGCCAGCAGCTTTTCCGGACAGGGGTTGTGGAGCTACACCTTC.

The chain carries TRBV4-1 and TRBJ2-5; D is possibly TRBD2 (6 bases). Germline-derived CDR1 and CDR2 are MGHRA and YSYEKL. This CDR3 is 13 amino acids long. V lost 2 bases and J lost 3, with 7 bases in between. In nucleotides, the CDR3 is TGCGCCAGCAGCCAAAGACTAGAAGAGACCCAGTACTTC. As protein: CASSQRLEETQYF.